This T cell receptor beta chain was retrieved from a study of blood T cell repertoires in COVID-19. Looking at the study overall: The study drew acute and convalescent COVID-19 samples from the United States, Italy and Spain.

V lost 2 bases, J lost 0 bases, and 8 bases lay in between. Germline V lookup: CDR1 LGHDT, CDR2 YNNKEL (reference sequence). The CDR3 runs 16 residues. In terms of age and location, participants ranged from roughly 18 to 89 years and lived in about two dozen US areas. Method: immunoSEQ multiplex PCR; TCRdb's copy keeps in-frame clones and lacks some. The data contain about 400,000 clones, approximately 87% of them singletons. The sequence was collected from a man in his forties or fifties in a cohort exposed to, infected with or recovered from COVID-19 (not recorded which). The rearrangement uses TRBV3-1 (or the pseudogene TRBV3-2) and TRBJ2-6, with TRBD2 as a possible D gene (5 bases). Sequenced: PBMCs or T cells enriched from blood (not recorded which). The CDR3 reads CASSQWAGSGANVLTF. The CDR3 bases are TGTGCCAGCAGCCAATGGGCGGGCTCTGGGGCCAACGTCCTGACTTTC.